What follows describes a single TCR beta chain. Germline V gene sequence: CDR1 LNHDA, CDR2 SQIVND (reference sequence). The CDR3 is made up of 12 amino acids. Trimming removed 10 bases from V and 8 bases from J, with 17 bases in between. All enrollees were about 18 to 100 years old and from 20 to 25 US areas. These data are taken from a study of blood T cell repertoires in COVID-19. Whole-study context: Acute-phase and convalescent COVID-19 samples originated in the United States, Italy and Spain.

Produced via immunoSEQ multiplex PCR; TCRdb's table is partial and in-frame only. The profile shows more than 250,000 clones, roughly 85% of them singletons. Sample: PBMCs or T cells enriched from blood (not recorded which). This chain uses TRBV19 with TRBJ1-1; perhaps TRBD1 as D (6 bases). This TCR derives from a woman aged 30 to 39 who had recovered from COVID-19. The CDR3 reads CATYRAGLEAFF. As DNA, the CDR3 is TGTGCCACCTACAGGGCCGGTCTAGAAGCTTTCTTT.